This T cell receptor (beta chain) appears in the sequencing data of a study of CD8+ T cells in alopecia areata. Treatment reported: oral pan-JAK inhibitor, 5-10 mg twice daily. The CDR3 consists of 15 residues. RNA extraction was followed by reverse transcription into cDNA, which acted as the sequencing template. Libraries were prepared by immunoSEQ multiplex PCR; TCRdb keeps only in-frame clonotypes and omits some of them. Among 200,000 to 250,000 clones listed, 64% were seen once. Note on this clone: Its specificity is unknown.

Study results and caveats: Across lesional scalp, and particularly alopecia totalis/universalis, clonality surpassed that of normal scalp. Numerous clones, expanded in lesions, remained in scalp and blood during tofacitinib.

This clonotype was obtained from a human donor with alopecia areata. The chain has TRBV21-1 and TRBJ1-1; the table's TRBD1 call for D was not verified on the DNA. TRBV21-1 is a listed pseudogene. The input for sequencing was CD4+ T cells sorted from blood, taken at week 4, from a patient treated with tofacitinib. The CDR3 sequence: CASSNLGQVNTEAFF. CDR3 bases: TGTGCCAGCAGCAACCTGGGACAGGTGAACACTGAAGCTTTCTTT.